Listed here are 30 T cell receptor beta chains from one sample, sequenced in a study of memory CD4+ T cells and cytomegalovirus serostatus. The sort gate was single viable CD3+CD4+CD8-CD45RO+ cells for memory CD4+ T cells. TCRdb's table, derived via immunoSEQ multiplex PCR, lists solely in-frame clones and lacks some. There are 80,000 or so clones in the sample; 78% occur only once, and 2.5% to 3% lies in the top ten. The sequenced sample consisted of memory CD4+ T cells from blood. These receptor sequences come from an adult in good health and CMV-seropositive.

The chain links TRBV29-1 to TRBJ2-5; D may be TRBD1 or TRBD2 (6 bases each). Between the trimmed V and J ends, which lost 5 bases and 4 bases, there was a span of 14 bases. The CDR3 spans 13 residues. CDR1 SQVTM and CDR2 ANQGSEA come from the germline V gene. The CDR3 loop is CSVILGGGETQYF. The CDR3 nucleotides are TGCAGCGTTATTCTAGGGGGAGGAGAGACCCAGTACTTC.

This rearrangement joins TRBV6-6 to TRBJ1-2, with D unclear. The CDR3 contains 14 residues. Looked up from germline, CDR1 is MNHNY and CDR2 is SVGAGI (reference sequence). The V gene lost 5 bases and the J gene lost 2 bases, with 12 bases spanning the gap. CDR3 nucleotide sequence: TGTGCCAGCAGTCCAAACCCGGGCAACTATGGCTACACCTTC. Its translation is CASSPNPGNYGYTF.

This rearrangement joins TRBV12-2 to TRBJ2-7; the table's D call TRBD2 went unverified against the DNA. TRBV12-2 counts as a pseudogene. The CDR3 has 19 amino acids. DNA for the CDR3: TGTGCAAGTCGCCGACTCTCGGGGGACTCAGGGCGGGAGTGCTACGAGCAGTACGTC. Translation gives CASRRLSGDSGRECYEQYV.

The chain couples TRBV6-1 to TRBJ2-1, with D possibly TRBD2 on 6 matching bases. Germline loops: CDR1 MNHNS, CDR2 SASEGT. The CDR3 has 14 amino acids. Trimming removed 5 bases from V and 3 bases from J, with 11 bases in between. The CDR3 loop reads CASSLAGRYNEQFF. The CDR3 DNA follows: TGTGCCAGCAGTCTGGCGGGGCGCTACAATGAGCAGTTCTTC.

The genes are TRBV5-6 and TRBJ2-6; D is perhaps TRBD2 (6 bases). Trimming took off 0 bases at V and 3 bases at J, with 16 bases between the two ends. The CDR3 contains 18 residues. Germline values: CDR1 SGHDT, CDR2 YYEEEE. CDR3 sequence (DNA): TGTGCCAGCAGCTTGGTGGGACGGGAGATGGATGGGGCCAACGTCCTGACTTTC. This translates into CASSLVGREMDGANVLTF.

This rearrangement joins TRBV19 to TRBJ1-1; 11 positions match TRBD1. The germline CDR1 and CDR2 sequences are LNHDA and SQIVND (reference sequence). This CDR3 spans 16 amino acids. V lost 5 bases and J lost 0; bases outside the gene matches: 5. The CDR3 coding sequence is TGTGCCAGTAGTCGCGGGACAGGGGGGATGAACACTGAAGCTTTCTTT. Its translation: CASSRGTGGMNTEAFF.

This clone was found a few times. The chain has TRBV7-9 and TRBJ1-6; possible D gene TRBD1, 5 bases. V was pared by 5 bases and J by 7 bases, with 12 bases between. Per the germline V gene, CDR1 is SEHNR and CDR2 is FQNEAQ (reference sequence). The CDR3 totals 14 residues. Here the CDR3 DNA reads TGTGCCAGCAGCCGCCAACAGGAGAATTCACCCCTCCACTTT. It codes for CASSRQQENSPLHF.

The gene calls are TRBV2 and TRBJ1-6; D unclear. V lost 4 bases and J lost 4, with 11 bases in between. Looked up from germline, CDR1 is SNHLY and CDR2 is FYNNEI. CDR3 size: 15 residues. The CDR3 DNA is TGTGCCAGCAGTGGGTCCAAGAATTATAATTCACCCCTCCACTTT. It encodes CASSGSKNYNSPLHF.

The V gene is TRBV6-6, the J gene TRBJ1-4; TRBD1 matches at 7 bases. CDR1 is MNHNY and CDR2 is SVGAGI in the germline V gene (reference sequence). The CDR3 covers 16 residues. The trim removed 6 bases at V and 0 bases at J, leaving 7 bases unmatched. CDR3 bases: TGTGCCAGCAGATCACAGGGGTCTCCAACTAATGAAAAACTGTTTTTT. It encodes CASRSQGSPTNEKLFF.

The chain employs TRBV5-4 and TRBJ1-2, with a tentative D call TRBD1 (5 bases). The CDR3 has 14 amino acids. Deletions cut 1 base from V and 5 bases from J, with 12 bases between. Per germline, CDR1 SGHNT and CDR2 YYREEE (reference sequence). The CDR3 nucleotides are TGTGCCAGCAGCTTGCCCCTCGAGGGGTATGGCTACACCTTC. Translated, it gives CASSLPLEGYGYTF. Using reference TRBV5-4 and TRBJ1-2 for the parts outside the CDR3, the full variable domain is ETGVTQSPTHLIKTRGQQVTLRCSSQSGHNTVSWYQQALGQGPQFIFQYYREEENGRGNFPPRFSGLQFPNYSSELNVNALELDDSALYLCASSLPLEGYGYTFGSGTRLTVV.

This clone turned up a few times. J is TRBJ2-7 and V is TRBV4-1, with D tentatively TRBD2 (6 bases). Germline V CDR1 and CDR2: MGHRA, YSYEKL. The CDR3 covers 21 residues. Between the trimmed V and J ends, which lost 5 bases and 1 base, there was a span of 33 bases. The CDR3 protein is CASSGGWGKKTDRTDSYEQYF. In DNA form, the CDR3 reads TGCGCCAGCAGCGGGGGGTGGGGAAAAAAGACGGACCGGACGGATTCCTACGAGCAGTACTTC.

CDR3 amino acids: CSVEGDYGYTF. The DNA for the CDR3 is TGCAGCGTTGAAGGAGACTATGGCTACACCTTC. The chain carries TRBV29-1 and TRBJ1-2; unclear D gene. Trimming left V 1 base short and J 3 bases short, with 3 bases between. There are 11 residues in the CDR3. Germline CDR1 is SQVTM and CDR2 is ANQGSEA.

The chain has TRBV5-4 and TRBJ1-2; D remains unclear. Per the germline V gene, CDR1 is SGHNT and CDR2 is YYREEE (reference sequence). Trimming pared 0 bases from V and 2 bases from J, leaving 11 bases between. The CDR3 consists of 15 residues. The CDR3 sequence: CASSLAAGVNYGYTF. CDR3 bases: TGTGCCAGCAGCTTGGCTGCAGGCGTAAACTATGGCTACACCTTC.

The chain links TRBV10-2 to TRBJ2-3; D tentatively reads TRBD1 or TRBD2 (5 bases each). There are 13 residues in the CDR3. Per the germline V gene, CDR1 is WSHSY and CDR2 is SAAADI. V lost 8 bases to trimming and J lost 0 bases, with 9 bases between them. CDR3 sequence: CASGGASTDTQYF. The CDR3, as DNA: TGCGCCAGCGGGGGAGCTAGCACAGATACGCAGTATTTT.

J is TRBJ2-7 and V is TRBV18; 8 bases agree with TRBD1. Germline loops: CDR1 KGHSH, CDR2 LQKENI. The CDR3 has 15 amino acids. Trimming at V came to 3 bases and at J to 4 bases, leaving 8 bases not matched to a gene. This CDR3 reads CASSPTPQGAYEQYV. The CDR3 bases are TGTGCCAGCTCACCCACACCTCAGGGGGCTTACGAGCAGTACGTC.

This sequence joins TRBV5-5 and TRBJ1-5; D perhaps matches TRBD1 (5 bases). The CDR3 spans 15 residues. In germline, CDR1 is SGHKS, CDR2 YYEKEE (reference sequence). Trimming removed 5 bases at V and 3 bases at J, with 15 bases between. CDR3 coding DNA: TGTGCCAGCAGTCTCGGGGAGGGGCCCAATCAGCCCCAGCATTTT. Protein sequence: CASSLGEGPNQPQHF.

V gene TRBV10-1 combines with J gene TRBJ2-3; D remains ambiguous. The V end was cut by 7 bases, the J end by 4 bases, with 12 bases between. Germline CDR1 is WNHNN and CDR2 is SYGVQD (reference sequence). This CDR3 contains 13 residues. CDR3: CASNRGEADTQYF. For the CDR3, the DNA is TGCGCCAGCAATCGAGGCGAGGCAGATACGCAGTATTTT.

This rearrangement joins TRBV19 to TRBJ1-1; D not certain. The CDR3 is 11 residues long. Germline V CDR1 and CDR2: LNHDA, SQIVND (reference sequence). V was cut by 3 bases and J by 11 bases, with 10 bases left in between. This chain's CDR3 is CASSIRLWAFF. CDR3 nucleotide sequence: TGTGCCAGTAGTATTCGATTGTGGGCTTTCTTT.

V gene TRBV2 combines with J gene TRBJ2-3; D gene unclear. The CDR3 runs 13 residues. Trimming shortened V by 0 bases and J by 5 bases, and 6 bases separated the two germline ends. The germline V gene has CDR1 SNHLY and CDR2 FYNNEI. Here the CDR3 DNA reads TGTGCCAGCAGTGAAGCCTGGCAAGATACGCAGTATTTT. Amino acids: CASSEAWQDTQYF.

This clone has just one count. CDR3 amino acids: CASSAMAGGKVDEQYF. The DNA for the CDR3 is TGTGCCAGTAGCGCAATGGCAGGGGGCAAAGTCGACGAGCAGTACTTC. The V call is TRBV19, the J call TRBJ2-7, with 8 bases matching TRBD1. Germline CDR1 LNHDA, CDR2 SQIVND (reference sequence). The CDR3 extends over 16 amino acids. With V trimmed by 6 bases and J by 5 bases, 15 bases remained unmatched.

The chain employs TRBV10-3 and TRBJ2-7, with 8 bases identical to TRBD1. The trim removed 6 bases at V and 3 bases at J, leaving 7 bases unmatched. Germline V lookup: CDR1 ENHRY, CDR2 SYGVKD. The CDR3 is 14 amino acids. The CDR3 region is CAIRPGQANYEQYF. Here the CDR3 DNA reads TGTGCCATCAGGCCGGGACAGGCAAACTACGAGCAGTACTTC.

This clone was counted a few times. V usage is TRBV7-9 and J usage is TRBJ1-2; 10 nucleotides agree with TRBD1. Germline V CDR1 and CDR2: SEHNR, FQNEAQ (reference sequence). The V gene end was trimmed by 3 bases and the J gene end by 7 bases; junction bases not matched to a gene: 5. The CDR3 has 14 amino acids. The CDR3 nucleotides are TGTGCCAGCAGCTTCTGGGACAGGGGTGGTGGCTACACCTTC. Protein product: CASSFWDRGGGYTF.

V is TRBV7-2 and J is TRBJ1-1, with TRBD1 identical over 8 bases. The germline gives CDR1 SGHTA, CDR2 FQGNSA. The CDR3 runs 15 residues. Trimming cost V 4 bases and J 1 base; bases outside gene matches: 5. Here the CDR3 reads CASSYDRGGNTEAFF. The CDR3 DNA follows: TGTGCCAGCAGCTATGACAGGGGAGGGAACACTGAAGCTTTCTTT.

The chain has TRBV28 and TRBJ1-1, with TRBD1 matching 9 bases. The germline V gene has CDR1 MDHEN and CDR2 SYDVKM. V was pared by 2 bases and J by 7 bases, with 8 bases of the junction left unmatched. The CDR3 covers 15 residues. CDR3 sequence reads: CASSLPNRGQGEAFF. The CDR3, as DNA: TGTGCCAGCAGTTTACCTAACAGGGGGCAAGGTGAAGCTTTCTTT.

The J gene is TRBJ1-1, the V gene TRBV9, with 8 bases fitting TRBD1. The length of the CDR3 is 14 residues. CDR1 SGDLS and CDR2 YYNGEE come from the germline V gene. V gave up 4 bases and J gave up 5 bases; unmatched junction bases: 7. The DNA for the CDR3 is TGTGCCAGCAGCTCCACAGGGGGTCCGACTGAAGCTTTCTTT. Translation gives CASSSTGGPTEAFF.

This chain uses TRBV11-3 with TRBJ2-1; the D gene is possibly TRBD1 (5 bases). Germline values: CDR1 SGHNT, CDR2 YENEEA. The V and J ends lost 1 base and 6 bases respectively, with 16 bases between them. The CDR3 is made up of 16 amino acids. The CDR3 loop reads CASSLGSPRRGNEQFF. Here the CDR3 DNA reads TGTGCCAGCAGCTTAGGTTCGCCCCGAAGGGGCAATGAGCAGTTCTTC. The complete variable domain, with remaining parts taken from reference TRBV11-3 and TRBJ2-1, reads EAGVVQSPRYKIIEKKQPVAFWCNPISGHNTLYWYLQNLGQGPELLIRYENEEAVDDSQLPKDRFSAERLKGVDSTLKIQPAELGDSAVYLCASSLGSPRRGNEQFFGPGTRLTVL.

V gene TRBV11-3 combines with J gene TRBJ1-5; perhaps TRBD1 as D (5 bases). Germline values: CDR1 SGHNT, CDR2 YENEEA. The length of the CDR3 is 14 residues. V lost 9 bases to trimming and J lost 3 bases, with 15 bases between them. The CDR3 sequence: CARRQFRYNQPQHF. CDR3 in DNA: TGTGCCAGACGACAGTTCCGATACAATCAGCCCCAGCATTTT.

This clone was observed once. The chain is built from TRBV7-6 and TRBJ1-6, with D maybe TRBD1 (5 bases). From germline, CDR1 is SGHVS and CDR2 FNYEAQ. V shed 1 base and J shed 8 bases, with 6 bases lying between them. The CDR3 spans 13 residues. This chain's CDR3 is CASSLGGDSPLHF. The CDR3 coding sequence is TGTGCCAGCAGCTTAGGAGGGGATTCACCCCTCCACTTT. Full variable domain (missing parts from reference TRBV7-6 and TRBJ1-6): GAGVSQSPRYKVTKRGQDVALRCDPISGHVSLYWYRQALGQGPEFLTYFNYEAQQDKSGLPNDRFSAERPEGSISTLTIQRTEQRDSAMYRCASSLGGDSPLHFGNGTRLTVT.

CDR3 residues: CATLRGQEAGNTIYF. The CDR3 bases are TGTGCCACCTTAAGGGGACAGGAGGCTGGAAACACCATATATTTT. This chain links TRBV10-3 with TRBJ1-3; 8 positions agree with TRBD1. Trimming removed 10 bases from V and 2 bases from J; junction bases left unmatched: 10. The germline CDR1 and CDR2 sequences are ENHRY and SYGVKD. The CDR3 consists of 15 residues.

The CDR3 protein is CASSLIGSQHYGYTF. As DNA, the CDR3 is TGTGCCAGCAGCTTGATAGGTAGTCAGCACTATGGCTACACCTTC. V and J are TRBV7-2 and TRBJ1-2, with D hard to call. Per germline, CDR1 SGHTA and CDR2 FQGNSA. The CDR3 consists of 15 residues. V lost 3 bases and J lost 3, with 14 bases in between.